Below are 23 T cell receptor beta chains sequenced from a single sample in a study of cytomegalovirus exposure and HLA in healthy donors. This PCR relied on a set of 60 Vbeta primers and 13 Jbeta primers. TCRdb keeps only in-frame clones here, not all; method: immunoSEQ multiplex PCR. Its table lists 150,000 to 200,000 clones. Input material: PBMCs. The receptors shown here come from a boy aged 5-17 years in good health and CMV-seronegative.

The CDR3 coding sequence is TGCGCCAGCAGCTTGGATGACAGGTCCGTCACTGAAGCTTTCTTT. Its protein is CASSLDDRSVTEAFF. V is TRBV5-1 and J is TRBJ1-1; a weak D match, TRBD1 (6 bases). CDR3 length: 15 amino acids. V gave up 0 bases and J gave up 4 bases, with 13 bases separating them. Germline lookup yields CDR1 SGHRS and CDR2 YFSETQ.

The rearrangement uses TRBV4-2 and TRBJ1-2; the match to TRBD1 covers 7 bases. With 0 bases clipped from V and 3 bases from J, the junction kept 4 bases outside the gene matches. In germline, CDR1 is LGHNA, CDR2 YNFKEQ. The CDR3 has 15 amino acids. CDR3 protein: CASSQDQGGYYGYTF. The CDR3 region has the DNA TGTGCCAGCAGCCAAGATCAGGGGGGCTACTATGGCTACACCTTC.

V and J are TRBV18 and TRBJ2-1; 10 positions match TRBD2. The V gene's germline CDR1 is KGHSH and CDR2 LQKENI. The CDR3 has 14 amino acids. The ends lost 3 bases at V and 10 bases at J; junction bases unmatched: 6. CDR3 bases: TGTGCCAGCTCACCGAGCGGGGGGGTTGAAGAGCAGTTCTTC. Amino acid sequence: CASSPSGGVEEQFF.

CDR3: CASSPAGTGELFF. In DNA form, the CDR3 reads TGTGCCAGCAGCCCCGCGGGGACCGGGGAGCTGTTTTTT. The genes are TRBV7-9 and TRBJ2-2; D perhaps matches TRBD2 (6 bases). The CDR3 spans 13 residues. The V gene lost 5 bases and the J gene lost 5 bases, with 9 bases spanning the gap. Germline V gives CDR1 SEHNR, CDR2 FQNEAQ (reference sequence). The complete variable domain, with remaining parts taken from reference TRBV7-9 and TRBJ2-2, reads DTGVSQNPRHKITKRGQNVTFRCDPISEHNRLYWYRQTLGQGPEFLTYFQNEAQLEKSRLLSDRFSAERPKGSFSTLEIQRTEQGDSAMYLCASSPAGTGELFFGEGSRLTVL.

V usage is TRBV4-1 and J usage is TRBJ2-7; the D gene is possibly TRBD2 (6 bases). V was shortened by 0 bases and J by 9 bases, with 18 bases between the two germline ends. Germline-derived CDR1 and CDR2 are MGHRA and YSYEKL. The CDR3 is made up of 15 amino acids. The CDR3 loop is CASSQEAAGGLWQYF. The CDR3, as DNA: TGCGCCAGCAGCCAAGAGGCAGCGGGCGGTTTGTGGCAGTACTTC.

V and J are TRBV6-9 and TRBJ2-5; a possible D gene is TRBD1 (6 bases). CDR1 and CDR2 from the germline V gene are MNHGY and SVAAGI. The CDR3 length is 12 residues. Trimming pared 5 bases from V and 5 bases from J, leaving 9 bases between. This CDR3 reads CASSGQLETQYF. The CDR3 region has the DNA TGTGCCAGCAGTGGACAGTTGGAGACCCAGTACTTC.

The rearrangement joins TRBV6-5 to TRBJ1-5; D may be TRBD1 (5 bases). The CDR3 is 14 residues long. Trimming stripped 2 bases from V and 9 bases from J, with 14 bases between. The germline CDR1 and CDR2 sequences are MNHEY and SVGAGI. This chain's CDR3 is CASSYRQHGSPQHF. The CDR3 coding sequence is TGTGCCAGCAGTTACCGACAGCACGGTTCGCCCCAGCATTTT.

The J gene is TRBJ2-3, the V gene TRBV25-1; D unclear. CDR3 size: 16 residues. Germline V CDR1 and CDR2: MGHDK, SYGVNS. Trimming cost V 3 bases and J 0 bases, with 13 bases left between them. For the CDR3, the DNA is TGTGCCAGCAGTGAGTCGGCGGTGGTTAGCACAGATACGCAGTATTTT. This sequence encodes CASSESAVVSTDTQYF.

The CDR3, as DNA: TGTGCCAGCAGCTTGGCAGGGACAGGGGGAGAGACCCAGTACTTC. Translating it yields CASSLAGTGGETQYF. This chain joins TRBV5-5 and TRBJ2-5, with 11 positions matching TRBD1. Germline loops: CDR1 SGHKS, CDR2 YYEKEE (reference sequence). This CDR3 is built from 15 residues. Unmatched junction bases numbered 2, after V lost 0 bases and J lost 4 bases.

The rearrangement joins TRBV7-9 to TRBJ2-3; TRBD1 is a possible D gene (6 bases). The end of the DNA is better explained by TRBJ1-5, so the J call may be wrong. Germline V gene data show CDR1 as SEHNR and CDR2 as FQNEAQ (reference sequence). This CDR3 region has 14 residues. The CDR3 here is CASRPGASQDTQHF. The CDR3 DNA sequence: TGTGCCAGCAGGCCAGGGGCGAGCCAGGATACGCAGCATTTT.

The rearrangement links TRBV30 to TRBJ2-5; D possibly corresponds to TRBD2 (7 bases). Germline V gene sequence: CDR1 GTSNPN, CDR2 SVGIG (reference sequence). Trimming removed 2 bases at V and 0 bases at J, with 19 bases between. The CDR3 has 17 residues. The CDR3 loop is CAWSWEAGAKYQETQYF. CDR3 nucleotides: TGTGCCTGGAGTTGGGAGGCGGGGGCAAAGTACCAAGAGACCCAGTACTTC.

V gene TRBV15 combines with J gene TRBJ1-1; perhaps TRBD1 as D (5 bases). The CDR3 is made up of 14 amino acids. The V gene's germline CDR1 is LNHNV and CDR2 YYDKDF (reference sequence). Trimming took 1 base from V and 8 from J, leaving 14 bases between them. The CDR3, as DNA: TGTGCCACCAGCAGAGGGGGCAGGAGAAAAGAAGCTTTCTTT. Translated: CATSRGGRRKEAFF.

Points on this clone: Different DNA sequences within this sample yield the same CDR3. This CDR3 reads CASSIQGTYEQYF. In nucleotides, the CDR3 is TGTGCCAGTAGTATCCAGGGTACCTACGAGCAGTACTTC. This chain connects TRBV19 to TRBJ2-7; TRBD1 might be the D (5 bases). The length of the CDR3 is 13 residues. V gave up 3 bases and J gave up 2 bases, with 8 bases separating them. Looked up from germline, CDR1 is LNHDA and CDR2 is SQIVND (reference sequence).

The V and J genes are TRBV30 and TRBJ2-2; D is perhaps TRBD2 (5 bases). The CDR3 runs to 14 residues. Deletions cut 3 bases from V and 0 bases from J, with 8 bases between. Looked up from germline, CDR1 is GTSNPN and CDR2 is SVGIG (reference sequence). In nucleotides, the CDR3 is TGTGCCTGGAGGGCTAGCCCGAACACCGGGGAGCTGTTTTTT. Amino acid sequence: CAWRASPNTGELFF. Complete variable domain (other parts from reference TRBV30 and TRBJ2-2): SQTIHQWPATLVQPVGSPLSLECTVEGTSNPNLYWYRQAAGRGLQLLFYSVGIGQISSEVPQNLSASRPQDRQFILSSKKLLLSDSGFYLCAWRASPNTGELFFGEGSRLTVL.

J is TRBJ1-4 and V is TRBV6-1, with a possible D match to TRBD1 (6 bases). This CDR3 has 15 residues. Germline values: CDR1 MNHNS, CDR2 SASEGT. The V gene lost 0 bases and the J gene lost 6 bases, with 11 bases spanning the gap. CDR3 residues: CASSEARNRDEKLFF. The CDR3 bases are TGTGCCAGCAGTGAAGCGCGTAACAGGGATGAAAAACTGTTTTTT.

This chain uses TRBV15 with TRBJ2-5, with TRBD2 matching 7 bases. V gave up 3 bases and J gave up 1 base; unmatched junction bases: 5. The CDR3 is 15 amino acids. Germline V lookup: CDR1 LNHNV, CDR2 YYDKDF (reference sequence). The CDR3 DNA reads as TGTGCCACCAGCAGGAGCGGGGACCCCCAAGAGACCCAGTACTTC. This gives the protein CATSRSGDPQETQYF.

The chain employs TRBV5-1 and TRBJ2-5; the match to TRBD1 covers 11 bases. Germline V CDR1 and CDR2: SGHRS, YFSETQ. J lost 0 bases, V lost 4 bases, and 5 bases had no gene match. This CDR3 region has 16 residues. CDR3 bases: TGCGCCAGCAGCCCAGGGACAGGGGGGTACCAAGAGACCCAGTACTTC. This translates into CASSPGTGGYQETQYF.

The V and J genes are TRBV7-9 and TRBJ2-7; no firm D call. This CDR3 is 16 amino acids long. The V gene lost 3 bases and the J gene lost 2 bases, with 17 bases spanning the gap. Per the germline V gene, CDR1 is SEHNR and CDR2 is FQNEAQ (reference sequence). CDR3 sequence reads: CASSFSTAANTYEQYF. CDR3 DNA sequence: TGTGCCAGCAGCTTTTCTACCGCGGCTAACACCTACGAGCAGTACTTC.

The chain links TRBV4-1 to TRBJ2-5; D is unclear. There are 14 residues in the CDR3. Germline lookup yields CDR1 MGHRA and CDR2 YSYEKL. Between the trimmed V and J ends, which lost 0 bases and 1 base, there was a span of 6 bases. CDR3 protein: CASSQDRFQETQYF. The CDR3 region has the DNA TGCGCCAGCAGCCAAGACCGGTTCCAAGAGACCCAGTACTTC.

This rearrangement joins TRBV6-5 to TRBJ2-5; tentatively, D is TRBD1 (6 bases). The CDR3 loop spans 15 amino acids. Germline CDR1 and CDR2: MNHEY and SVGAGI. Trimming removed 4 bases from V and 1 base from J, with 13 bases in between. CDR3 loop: CASSLRQEIQETQYF. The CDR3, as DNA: TGTGCCAGCAGTTTAAGACAGGAGATCCAAGAGACCCAGTACTTC.

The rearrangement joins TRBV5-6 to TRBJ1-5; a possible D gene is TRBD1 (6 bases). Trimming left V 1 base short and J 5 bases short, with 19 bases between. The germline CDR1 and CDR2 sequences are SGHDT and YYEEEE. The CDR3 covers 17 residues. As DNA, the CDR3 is TGTGCCAGCAGCTTGAGGCCCAGCGGGGGCGCGGATCAGCCCCAGCATTTT. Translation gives CASSLRPSGGADQPQHF.

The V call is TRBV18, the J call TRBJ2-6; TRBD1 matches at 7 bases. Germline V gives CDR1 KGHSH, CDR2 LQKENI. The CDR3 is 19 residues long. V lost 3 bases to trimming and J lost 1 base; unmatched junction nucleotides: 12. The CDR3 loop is CASSPGRKGGGSGANVLTF. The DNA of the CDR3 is TGTGCCAGCTCACCGGGACGAAAAGGGGGCGGTTCTGGGGCCAACGTCCTGACTTTC.

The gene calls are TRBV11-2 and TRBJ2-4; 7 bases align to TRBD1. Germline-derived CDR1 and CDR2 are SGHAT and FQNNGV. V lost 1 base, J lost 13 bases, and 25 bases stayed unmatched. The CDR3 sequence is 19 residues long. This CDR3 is CASSLAYRGKGAEVHRQYF. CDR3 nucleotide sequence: TGTGCCAGCAGCTTAGCCTACCGCGGCAAGGGGGCTGAGGTCCATCGGCAGTACTTC.